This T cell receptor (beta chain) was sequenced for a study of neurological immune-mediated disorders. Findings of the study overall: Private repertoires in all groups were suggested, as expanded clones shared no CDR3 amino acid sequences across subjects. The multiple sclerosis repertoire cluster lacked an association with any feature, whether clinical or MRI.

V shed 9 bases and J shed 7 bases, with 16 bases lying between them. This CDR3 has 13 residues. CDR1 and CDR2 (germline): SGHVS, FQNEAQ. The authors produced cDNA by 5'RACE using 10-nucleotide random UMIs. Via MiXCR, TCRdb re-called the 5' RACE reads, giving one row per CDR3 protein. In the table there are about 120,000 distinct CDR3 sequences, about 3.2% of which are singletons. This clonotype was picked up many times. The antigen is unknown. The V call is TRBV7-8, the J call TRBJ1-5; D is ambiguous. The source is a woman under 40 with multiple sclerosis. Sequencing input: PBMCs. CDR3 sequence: CASETGTGQPQHF. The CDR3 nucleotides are TGTGCCAGTGAAACTGGCACGGGCCAGCCCCAGCATTTT. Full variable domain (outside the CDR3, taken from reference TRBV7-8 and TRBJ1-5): GAGVSQSPRYKVAKRGQDVALRCDPISGHVSLFWYQQALGQGPEFLTYFQNEAQLDKSGLPSDRFFAERPEGSVSTLKIQRTQQEDSAVYLCASETGTGQPQHFGDGTRLSIL.